This T cell receptor (beta chain) was retrieved from a study of T-cell memory formation after mild COVID-19. Study-level background: Across donors, TCR clusters were largely donor specific.

In regard to this clonotype: What it recognizes is unknown.

Findings and caveats of the study: CD4+ contracting clones were mainly CM and EM; CD8+ ones, EMRA. There were some responding clones in pre-infection memory, which suggested that cross-reactive memory had joined.

The V gene end was trimmed by 6 bases and the J gene end by 4 bases; junction bases not matched to a gene: 6. Germline V lookup: CDR1 MNHEY, CDR2 SVGEGT. The CDR3 sequence is 14 residues long. TCR alpha and TCR beta cDNA libraries carrying sample barcodes and UMIs were produced by 5'RACE using constant-segment primers. TCRdb redid the calling of the 5' RACE reads with MiXCR, one entry per CDR3 protein. Of fewer than 200,000 distinct CDR3 sequences detected, roughly 13% appear once; the ten largest clones hold about 3.3%. Sequenced input: PBMCs or a T cell subset sorted from them (not recorded which). The chain combines TRBV6-2 or TRBV6-3 with TRBJ2-1, with 7 bases lining up with TRBD2. The clonotype originates from a man between 18 and 29 years old who had mild COVID-19 (a few samples of this study predate the infection). Cell type and time point are not known. CDR3: CASSSTGGYNEQFF. The DNA of the CDR3 is TGTGCCAGCAGCTCGACGGGAGGTTACAATGAGCAGTTCTTC.